A single sample gave rise to the 15 T cell receptor beta chains below, sequenced in a study of T cell repertoires in aging, cancer and after chemotherapy (dated by TCRdb to between 2019 and 2020). Data came from an Illumina MiSeq. Using a mixed TRB-A/B primer pool, multiplex touch-down PCR amplified rearranged TRB sequences covering the V, D and J segments. Through fastp at Q25 and MiXCR, TCRdb rebuilt clones from the public reads, retaining in-frame beta chains. Every CDR3 protein is listed once, alongside the most common genes and DNA of its rows. Here the sample has roughly 1,600 distinct CDR3 sequences; around 34% occur a single time. The leading ten clones occupy roughly a quarter of the sample. TCR beta rearrangements were amplified from genomic DNA isolated from peripheral blood, not from sorted cells or RNA. Sequences were obtained from blood. The origin of the receptors is a human donor with a solid tumor. The donor label of this sample is uncertain.

This clonotype was found a few times. V and J are TRBV20-1 and TRBJ2-5, with 8 nucleotides matching TRBD2. V gave up 3 bases and J gave up 1 base; unmatched junction bases: 7. This CDR3 is 15 amino acids long. The germline gives CDR1 DFQATT, CDR2 SNEGSKA (reference sequence). This CDR3 is CSARVRGGPQETQYF. CDR3 nucleotide sequence: TGCAGTGCTAGGGTTCGGGGGGGCCCCCAAGAGACCCAGTACTTC.

This clonotype ranks as large. The rearrangement uses TRBV30 and TRBJ2-3; D may be TRBD2 (6 bases). Germline V CDR1 and CDR2: GTSNPN, SVGIG (reference sequence). The CDR3 length is 13 residues. V was clipped by 4 bases and J by 4 bases, with 12 bases between them. The CDR3 sequence is CAWNGWGADTQYF. CDR3 sequence (DNA): TGTGCCTGGAACGGTTGGGGGGCAGATACGCAGTATTTT.

This clonotype was counted between two and nine times. The J gene is TRBJ1-2, the V gene TRBV27; D not resolved. The CDR3 length is 12 residues. CDR1 and CDR2 from the germline V gene are MNHEY and SMNVEV (reference sequence). The V end lost 5 bases, the J end lost 7 bases, and 11 bases lay between the germline ends. The CDR3 DNA follows: TGTGCCAGCAGTACTAACGGGATTGGCTACACCTTC. It encodes CASSTNGIGYTF.

The chain links TRBV6-2 or TRBV6-3 to TRBJ1-1; TRBD1 is a possible D gene (5 bases). The CDR3 runs to 15 residues. V was pared by 0 bases and J by 0 bases, with 8 bases between. Per the germline V gene, CDR1 is MNHEY and CDR2 is SVGEGT. The CDR3 sequence: CASSYSGTVNTEAFF. CDR3 nucleotide sequence: TGTGCCAGCAGTTACTCTGGGACTGTGAACACTGAAGCTTTCTTT.

The gene calls are TRBV29-1 and TRBJ2-3, with TRBD2 identical over 8 bases. The germline V gene encodes CDR1 SQVTM and CDR2 ANQGSEA. Unmatched junction bases numbered 13, after V lost 6 bases and J lost 2 bases. The CDR3 sequence is 16 residues long. CDR3 loop: CSVRGAGAGVTDTQYF. CDR3 nucleotide sequence: TGCAGCGTGCGGGGTGCGGGAGCGGGGGTCACAGATACGCAGTATTTT.

The V call is TRBV20-1, the J call TRBJ2-3; tentative D call: TRBD2 (5 bases). V lost 7 bases to trimming and J lost 2 bases, with 19 bases between them. CDR3 length equals 15 residues. Germline CDR1 reads DFQATT; CDR2 reads SNEGSKA (reference sequence). Here the CDR3 reads CSVASGSILTDTQYF. The CDR3 nucleotides read TGCAGTGTGGCAAGCGGAAGTATACTCACAGATACGCAGTATTTT.

V and J are TRBV7-2 and TRBJ2-2; the D gene is possibly TRBD2 (5 bases). V lost 4 bases to trimming and J lost 7 bases, with 13 bases between them. Per germline, CDR1 SGHTA and CDR2 FQGNSA. There are 14 residues in the CDR3. In DNA form, the CDR3 reads TGTGCCAGCAGCTCCCGAGGCGCGGGCGGGGAGCTGTTTTTT. Its translation is CASSSRGAGGELFF.

This clonotype was seen a handful of times. The chain carries TRBV20-1 and TRBJ2-7; TRBD2 agrees at 11 bases. Germline CDR1 is DFQATT and CDR2 is SNEGSKA (reference sequence). The J segment lost 7 bases and the V segment lost 5 bases, leaving 7 bases of the junction unmatched. The CDR3 is 13 amino acids. The CDR3 protein is CSAPLAGVGEQYF. In DNA, the CDR3 is TGCAGTGCTCCACTAGCGGGAGTTGGGGAGCAGTACTTC.

A few counts support this clonotype. The genes are TRBV30 and TRBJ1-5; D is ambiguous. This CDR3 has 13 residues. The germline V gene encodes CDR1 GTSNPN and CDR2 SVGIG (reference sequence). Trimming took 1 base from V and 9 from J, leaving 13 bases between them. The CDR3, as DNA: TGTGCCTGGAGTGACGATCAAGGGCTGCCCCAGCATTTT. Amino acids: CAWSDDQGLPQHF. Full variable domain (outside the CDR3, taken from reference TRBV30 and TRBJ1-5): SQTIHQWPATLVQPVGSPLSLECTVEGTSNPNLYWYRQAAGRGLQLLFYSVGIGQISSEVPQNLSASRPQDRQFILSSKKLLLSDSGFYLCAWSDDQGLPQHFGDGTRLSIL.

The gene calls are TRBV27 and TRBJ2-3, with 11 nucleotides matching TRBD2. Germline assignment: CDR1 MNHEY and CDR2 SMNVEV (reference sequence). The trim removed 6 bases at V and 3 bases at J, leaving 11 bases unmatched. This CDR3 has 17 amino acids. The CDR3 is CASSTARLAGGTDTQYF. The CDR3 DNA reads TGTGCCAGCAGCACCGCCCGGTTAGCGGGGGGGACAGATACGCAGTATTTT.

The V gene is TRBV5-4, the J gene TRBJ2-7; no clear D. V lost 2 bases and J 0 bases, leaving 9 bases between the germline ends. Per germline, CDR1 SGHNT and CDR2 YYREEE (reference sequence). The CDR3 sequence is 14 residues long. CDR3 in amino acids: CASSLSRDSYEQYF. CDR3 nucleotides: TGTGCCAGCAGCTTAAGCCGTGACTCCTACGAGCAGTACTTC.

V gene TRBV7-7 combines with J gene TRBJ2-3; D remains unclear. The ends were cut back, 5 bases at V and 1 base at J, with 10 bases in the middle. This CDR3 has 14 residues. From germline, CDR1 is SSHAT and CDR2 FNYEAQ (reference sequence). The CDR3 coding sequence is TGTGCCAGCAGCCGTCGGGTGGGCACAGATACGCAGTATTTT. This translates into CASSRRVGTDTQYF.

This clonotype was seen only a few times. The chain employs TRBV6-6 and TRBJ1-2; the D is unclear. V dropped 5 bases and J dropped 4 bases, with 11 bases sitting between them. CDR1 and CDR2 (germline): MNHNY, SVGAGI (reference sequence). The CDR3 totals 13 residues. CDR3 in DNA: TGTGCCAGCAGTACCCTGTCTGTCTATGGCTACACCTTC. This codes for CASSTLSVYGYTF.

This sequence joins TRBV7-2 and TRBJ1-2; D uncertain. CDR3 length: 12 residues. The V gene's germline CDR1 is SGHTA and CDR2 FQGNSA. V was clipped by 1 base and J by 7 bases, with 7 bases between them. Written as DNA, the CDR3 is TGTGCCAGCAGCTTAGATGAGGGTGGCTACACCTTC. It is translated as CASSLDEGGYTF.

The rearrangement uses TRBV30 and TRBJ2-3; D gene unclear. From germline, CDR1 is GTSNPN and CDR2 SVGIG (reference sequence). The germline V and J ends were trimmed by 8 bases and 0 bases, with 15 bases remaining between them. The CDR3 runs 14 residues. CDR3 sequence: CAQVVAPSTDTQYF. CDR3 DNA sequence: TGTGCCCAGGTAGTAGCTCCAAGCACAGATACGCAGTATTTT.